This T cell receptor beta chain was identified during a study of cytomegalovirus exposure and HLA in healthy donors. Study-wide points: First-cohort TCR clusters were later found to tend to co-occur in the roughly 130 validation repertoires.

Remarks on this clone: Its specificity is unknown.

Germline assignment: CDR1 MNHNS and CDR2 SASEGT. This CDR3 is built from 16 residues. Trimming removed 0 bases from V and 2 bases from J, with 11 bases in between. TCRdb's table, derived via immunoSEQ multiplex PCR, lists solely in-frame clones and lacks some. This sample has tens of thousands of clones, with 97% found just once. The chain joins TRBV6-1 to TRBJ1-5; D unresolved. The clonotype was recovered from a man aged 30 to 39 in good health and CMV-seropositive. Sequenced material: PBMCs. The CDR3 DNA is TGTGCCAGCAGTGAAGCAGAGACCGGGGGCAATCAGCCCCAGCATTTT. The encoded protein is CASSEAETGGNQPQHF.